Sequencing of this T cell receptor beta chain was carried out in a study of glioma-infiltrating T cells. The iRepertoire nested amplicon-rescue multiplex PCR amplified TCR alpha and beta CDR3s from RNA. TCRdb used MiXCR to reprocess the multiplex PCR reads, holding one entry per CDR3 protein. The sample carries 110,000 or so distinct CDR3 sequences, 25% recorded once. Ten or more counts support this clonotype. CDR3 size: 15 residues. Germline V CDR1 and CDR2: MNHNY, SVGAGI (reference sequence). Deletions cut 2 bases from V and 1 base from J, with 10 bases between. Source material: glioma tissue, nonneoplastic brain tissue, or PBMCs (not recorded which). J is TRBJ2-3 and V is TRBV6-6, with no clear D. This TCR derives from a human donor with low-grade glioma or glioblastoma, undergoing nonglioma brain surgery, or in good health (not recorded which). The CDR3 DNA follows: TGTGCCAGCAGTTACCCCCCTTTGGGCACAGATACGCAGTATTTT. It specifies CASSYPPLGTDTQYF.